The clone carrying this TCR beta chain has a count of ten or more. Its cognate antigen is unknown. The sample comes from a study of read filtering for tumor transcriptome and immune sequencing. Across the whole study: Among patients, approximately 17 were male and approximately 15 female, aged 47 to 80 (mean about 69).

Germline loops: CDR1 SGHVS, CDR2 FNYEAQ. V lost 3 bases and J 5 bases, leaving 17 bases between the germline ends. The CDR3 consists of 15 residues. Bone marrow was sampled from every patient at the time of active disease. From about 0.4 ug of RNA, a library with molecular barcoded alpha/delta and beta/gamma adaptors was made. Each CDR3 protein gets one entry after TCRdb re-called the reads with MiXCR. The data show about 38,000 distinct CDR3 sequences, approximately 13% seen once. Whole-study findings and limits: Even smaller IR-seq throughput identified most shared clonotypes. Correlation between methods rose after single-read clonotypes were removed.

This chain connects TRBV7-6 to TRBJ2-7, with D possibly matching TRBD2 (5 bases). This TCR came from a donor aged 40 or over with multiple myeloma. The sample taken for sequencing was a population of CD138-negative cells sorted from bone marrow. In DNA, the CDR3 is TGTGCCAGCAGCTTGACTCCCGACTATGGGCACGAGCAGTACTTC. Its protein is CASSLTPDYGHEQYF.